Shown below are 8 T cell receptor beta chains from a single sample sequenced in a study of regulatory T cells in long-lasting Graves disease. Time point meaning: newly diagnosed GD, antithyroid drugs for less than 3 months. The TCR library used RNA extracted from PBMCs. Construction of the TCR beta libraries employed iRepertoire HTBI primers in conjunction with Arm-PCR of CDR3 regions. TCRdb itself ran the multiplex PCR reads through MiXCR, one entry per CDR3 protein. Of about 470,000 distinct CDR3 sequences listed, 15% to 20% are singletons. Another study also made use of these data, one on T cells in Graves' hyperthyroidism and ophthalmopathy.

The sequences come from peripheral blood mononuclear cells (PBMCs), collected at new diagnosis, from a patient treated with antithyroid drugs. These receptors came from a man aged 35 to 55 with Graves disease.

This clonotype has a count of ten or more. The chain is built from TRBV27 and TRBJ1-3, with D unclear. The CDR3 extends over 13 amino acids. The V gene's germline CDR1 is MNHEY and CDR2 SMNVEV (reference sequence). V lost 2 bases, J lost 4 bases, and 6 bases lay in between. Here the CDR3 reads CASSLVRGNTIYF. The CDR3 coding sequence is TGTGCCAGCAGTTTAGTACGGGGAAACACCATATATTTT.

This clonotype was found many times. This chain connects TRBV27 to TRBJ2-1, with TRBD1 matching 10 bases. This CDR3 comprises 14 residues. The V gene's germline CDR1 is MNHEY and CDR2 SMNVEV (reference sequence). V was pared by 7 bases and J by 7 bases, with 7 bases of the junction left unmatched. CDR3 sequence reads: CASTRQGAKNEQFF. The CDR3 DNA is TGTGCCAGCACCAGACAGGGGGCTAAAAATGAGCAGTTCTTC.

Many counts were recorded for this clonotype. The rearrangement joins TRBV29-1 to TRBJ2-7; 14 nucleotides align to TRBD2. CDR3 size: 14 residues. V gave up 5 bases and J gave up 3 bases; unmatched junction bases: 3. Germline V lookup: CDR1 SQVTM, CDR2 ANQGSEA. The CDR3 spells CSVTGTSGSYEQYF. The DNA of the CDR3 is TGCAGCGTTACCGGGACTAGCGGGAGCTACGAGCAGTACTTC.

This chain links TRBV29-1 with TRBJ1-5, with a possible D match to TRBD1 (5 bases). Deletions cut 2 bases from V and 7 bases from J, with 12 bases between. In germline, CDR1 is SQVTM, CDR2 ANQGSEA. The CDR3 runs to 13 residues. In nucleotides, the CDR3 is TGCAGCGTTGAACCGGGGGTAGGGCAGCCCCAGCATTTT. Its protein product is CSVEPGVGQPQHF.

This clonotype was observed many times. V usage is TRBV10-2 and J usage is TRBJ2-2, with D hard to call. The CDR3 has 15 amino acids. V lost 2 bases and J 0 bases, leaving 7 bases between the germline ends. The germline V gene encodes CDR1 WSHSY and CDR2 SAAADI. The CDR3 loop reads CASSEPTANTGELFF. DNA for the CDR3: TGCGCCAGCAGTGAGCCCACAGCGAACACCGGGGAGCTGTTTTTT.

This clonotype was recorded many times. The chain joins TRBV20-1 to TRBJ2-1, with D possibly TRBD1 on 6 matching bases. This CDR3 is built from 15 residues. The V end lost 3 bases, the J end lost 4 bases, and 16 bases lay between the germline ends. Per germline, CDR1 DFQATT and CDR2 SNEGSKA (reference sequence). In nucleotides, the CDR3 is TGCAGTGCTAGGGATACAGGGTTCCTATACAATGAGCAGTTCTTC. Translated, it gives CSARDTGFLYNEQFF.

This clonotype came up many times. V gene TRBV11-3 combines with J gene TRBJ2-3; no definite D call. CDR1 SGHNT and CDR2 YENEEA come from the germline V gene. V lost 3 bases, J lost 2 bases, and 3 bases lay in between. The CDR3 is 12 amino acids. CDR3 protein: CASSFPTDTQYF. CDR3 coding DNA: TGTGCCAGCAGCTTCCCCACAGATACGCAGTATTTT.

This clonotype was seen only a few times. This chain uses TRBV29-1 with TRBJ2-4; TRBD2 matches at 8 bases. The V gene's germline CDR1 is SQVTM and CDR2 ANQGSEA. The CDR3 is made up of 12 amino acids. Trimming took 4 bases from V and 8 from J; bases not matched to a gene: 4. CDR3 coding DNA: TGCAGCGTTGGAACTAGCGGACACATTCAGTACTTC. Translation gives CSVGTSGHIQYF.